This entry lists 26 T cell receptor beta chains sequenced from one sample in a study of OX40 agonist ivuxolimab in advanced cancers. Sequencing used immunoSEQ multiplex PCR; TCRdb keeps in-frame clones, though not all of them. The sample shows tens of thousands of clones, about 80% of them seen only once. The specimen was CD4+ or CD8+ T cells sorted from blood, collected in a trial of the OX40 agonist ivuxolimab. The receptors were gathered from an adult with an advanced solid tumor such as melanoma, head and neck, liver or kidney cancer.

The chain combines TRBV7-9 with TRBJ2-7; 8 bases agree with TRBD1. The germline CDR1 and CDR2 sequences are SEHNR and FQNEAQ (reference sequence). J gave up 3 bases and V 5 bases, and 9 bases lay outside the gene matches. There are 15 residues in the CDR3. The CDR3 DNA follows: TGTGCCAGCAGCCCCGGACAGGGCACCCTCTACGAGCAGTACTTC. It encodes CASSPGQGTLYEQYF.

The chain combines TRBV2 with TRBJ2-1; TRBD2 matches 14 bases. V trimming: 6 bases; J trimming: 4 bases; junction bases outside the gene matches: 2. The germline V gene encodes CDR1 SNHLY and CDR2 FYNNEI. The CDR3 spans 15 residues. The CDR3 protein is CASRGTSGGYNEQFF. The CDR3 nucleotides are TGTGCCAGCAGAGGGACTAGCGGGGGTTACAATGAGCAGTTCTTC.

V is TRBV9 and J is TRBJ2-2, with D possibly matching TRBD1 (5 bases). Between the trimmed V and J ends, which lost 0 bases and 7 bases, there was a span of 7 bases. This CDR3 is built from 13 residues. CDR1 is SGDLS and CDR2 is YYNGEE in the germline V gene. The CDR3 loop reads CASSVAGIGELFF. CDR3 nucleotides: TGTGCCAGCAGCGTAGCAGGGATCGGGGAGCTGTTTTTT.

V is TRBV11-1 and J is TRBJ2-5; TRBD2 aligns across 12 bases. This CDR3 spans 14 amino acids. V was pared by 5 bases and J by 5 bases, with 3 bases of the junction left unmatched. CDR1 is SGHAT, CDR2 FQDESV, per germline (reference sequence). The CDR3 DNA reads as TGTGCCAGCAGCCAACTAGCGGGAGGTGAGACCCAGTACTTC. Translating it yields CASSQLAGGETQYF.

V and J are TRBV7-9 and TRBJ2-1; TRBD2 agrees at 10 bases. Germline CDR1 SEHNR, CDR2 FQNEAQ (reference sequence). The V segment lost 4 bases and the J segment 5 bases; nucleotides outside the gene matches: 2. There are 14 residues in the CDR3. Written as DNA, the CDR3 is TGTGCCAGCAGCTCAACTAGCGGGAACAATGAGCAGTTCTTC. It translates to CASSSTSGNNEQFF.

The genes are TRBV4-3 and TRBJ2-1, with D tentatively TRBD1 (6 bases). This CDR3 has 17 residues. Trimming removed 2 bases from V and 0 bases from J, with 14 bases in between. Germline CDR1 LGHNA, CDR2 YSLEER. The CDR3 sequence is CASSQRSRGSSYNEQFF. CDR3 DNA sequence: TGCGCCAGCAGCCAACGATCCAGGGGAAGCTCCTACAATGAGCAGTTCTTC.

V gene TRBV21-1 combines with J gene TRBJ2-7; TRBD1, as called in the table, went unchecked against the DNA. TRBV21-1 is marked as a pseudogene. CDR3 length equals 13 residues. CDR3 loop: CASSRDRAYEQYF. CDR3 DNA: TGTGCCAGCAGCAGGGACAGGGCCTACGAGCAGTACTTC.

The V gene is TRBV4-2, the J gene TRBJ2-7; 9 nucleotides line up with TRBD2. Germline CDR1 is LGHNA and CDR2 is YNFKEQ. The CDR3 loop spans 16 amino acids. The J segment lost 5 bases and the V segment lost 0 bases, leaving 8 bases of the junction unmatched. CDR3 bases: TGTGCCAGCAGCCAAGATGGAGGCGGGGGGGCGGACGAGCAGTACTTC. It encodes CASSQDGGGGADEQYF.

The chain joins TRBV11-2 to TRBJ2-7; either TRBD1 or TRBD2 may fit D (5 bases each). Trimming removed 1 base at V and 4 bases at J, with 8 bases between. From germline, CDR1 is SGHAT and CDR2 FQNNGV. CDR3 size: 13 residues. The CDR3 DNA is TGTGCCAGCAGCTTAGTTGGGGGTTACGAGCAGTACTTC. Translating it yields CASSLVGGYEQYF.

The chain is built from TRBV10-2 and TRBJ2-7; D gene ambiguous. CDR1 and CDR2 (germline): WSHSY, SAAADI. CDR3 size: 11 residues. Trimming pared 1 base from V and 3 bases from J, leaving 1 base between. This chain's CDR3 is CASSEYYEQYF. DNA of the CDR3: TGCGCCAGCAGTGAGTACTACGAGCAGTACTTC.

The rearrangement joins TRBV2 to TRBJ1-2, with D unresolved. V lost 6 bases, J lost 4 bases, and 9 bases lay in between. The CDR3 is 12 residues long. Germline V lookup: CDR1 SNHLY, CDR2 FYNNEI. The CDR3 sequence: CASSHSSYGYTF. DNA of the CDR3: TGTGCCAGCAGCCACAGTAGCTATGGCTACACCTTC.

This clone has just one count. The chain employs TRBV4-3 and TRBJ2-7, with a weak D call TRBD1 (7 bases). Germline assignment: CDR1 LGHNA and CDR2 YSLEER. Deletions cut 1 base from V and 3 bases from J, with 13 bases between. The CDR3 length is 15 residues. For the CDR3, the DNA is TGCGCCAGCAGCCAAGGGCGGGACAGCCTCTACGAGCAGTACTTC. Its translation: CASSQGRDSLYEQYF.

This chain uses TRBV7-6 with TRBJ2-1; no firm D call. Trimming removed 1 base at V and 6 bases at J, with 10 bases between. This CDR3 has 14 amino acids. CDR1 and CDR2 from the germline V gene are SGHVS and FNYEAQ. DNA for the CDR3: TGTGCCAGCAGCTTAGGACTGCTCTCCAATGAGCAGTTCTTC. This codes for CASSLGLLSNEQFF.

J is TRBJ2-7 and V is TRBV2; a possible D gene is TRBD1 (6 bases). This CDR3 has 10 residues. With 6 bases removed from V and 13 bases from J, the gap between germline ends came to 13 bases. Germline V gives CDR1 SNHLY, CDR2 FYNNEI. The CDR3, as DNA: TGTGCCAGCAGGGGGGCAGATTACTACTTC. Translation: CASRGADYYF.

V usage is TRBV6-6 and J usage is TRBJ2-5; 8 bases match TRBD2. This CDR3 has 15 amino acids. V shed 3 bases and J 1 base; nucleotides not matched to a gene: 4. Looked up from germline, CDR1 is MNHNY and CDR2 is SVGAGI (reference sequence). The CDR3 DNA is TGTGCCAGCAGTTATAATAGCGGGACCCAAGAGACCCAGTACTTC. This codes for CASSYNSGTQETQYF.

The J gene is TRBJ2-7, the V gene TRBV4-1, with a tentative D call TRBD2 (5 bases). Germline V lookup: CDR1 MGHRA, CDR2 YSYEKL. This CDR3 has 15 amino acids. Trimming left V 0 bases short and J 5 bases short, with 14 bases between. CDR3: CASSQEYGGSDEQYF. The CDR3 coding sequence is TGCGCCAGCAGCCAAGAGTATGGAGGTAGCGACGAGCAGTACTTC.

The rearrangement links TRBV7-2 to TRBJ1-3; weak D call: TRBD1 (6 bases). Looked up from germline, CDR1 is SGHTA and CDR2 is FQGNSA. Between the trimmed V and J ends, which lost 2 bases and 6 bases, there was a span of 14 bases. This CDR3 comprises 15 residues. The CDR3: CASSLKRGQPNTIYF. The CDR3 DNA reads as TGTGCCAGCAGCTTAAAACGTGGACAGCCAAACACCATATATTTT.

The chain recombines TRBV21-1 with TRBJ2-7; TRBD1 reflects the table's D call only, with no check against the DNA. TRBV21-1 is assigned pseudogene status. The CDR3 runs to 16 residues. CDR3 coding DNA: TGTGCCAGCAACAATCTCCCGGGAGACAGGGTATACGAGCAGTACTTC. It translates to CASNNLPGDRVYEQYF.

This clone was detected only a few times. The V and J genes are TRBV7-9 and TRBJ1-3, with no clear D. This CDR3 is 12 amino acids long. Germline V gene sequence: CDR1 SEHNR, CDR2 FQNEAQ (reference sequence). Trimming left V 4 bases short and J 8 bases short, with 9 bases between. The CDR3 DNA reads TGTGCCAGCAGCTGGGAGTTGTACACCATATATTTT. This translates into CASSWELYTIYF.

The rearrangement joins TRBV5-6 to TRBJ2-7, with D tentatively TRBD2 (6 bases). Germline values: CDR1 SGHDT, CDR2 YYEEEE. The CDR3 loop spans 16 amino acids. V gave up 3 bases and J gave up 0 bases, with 16 bases separating them. The CDR3 sequence is CASSWGVGPSSYEQYF. CDR3 coding DNA: TGTGCCAGCAGCTGGGGGGTAGGTCCCAGCTCCTACGAGCAGTACTTC.

V gene TRBV27 combines with J gene TRBJ2-7, with D perhaps matching TRBD1 (5 bases). With 6 bases removed from V and 3 bases from J, the gap between germline ends came to 12 bases. CDR3 length: 13 amino acids. CDR1 MNHEY and CDR2 SMNVEV come from the germline V gene (reference sequence). The CDR3 DNA is TGTGCCAGCAGGCCAGGGCTTATCTACGAGCAGTACTTC. Its protein product is CASRPGLIYEQYF.

The genes are TRBV15 and TRBJ1-1; D not certain. This CDR3 contains 13 residues. The V end lost 3 bases, the J end lost 1 base, and 6 bases lay between the germline ends. Germline CDR1 LNHNV, CDR2 YYDKDF (reference sequence). CDR3: CATSRRPNTEAFF. The CDR3 nucleotides are TGTGCCACCAGCAGGCGGCCGAACACTGAAGCTTTCTTT.

The chain joins TRBV28 to TRBJ2-7; TRBD2 matches at 9 bases. J lost 3 bases, V lost 3 bases, and 3 bases had no gene match. The CDR3 sequence is 14 residues long. In germline, CDR1 is MDHEN, CDR2 SYDVKM. CDR3 sequence: CASSFSGRLYEQYF. DNA of the CDR3: TGTGCCAGCAGTTTTAGCGGGAGACTCTACGAGCAGTACTTC.

The chain employs TRBV21-1 and TRBJ2-7; TRBD2 reflects the table's D call only, with no check against the DNA. TRBV21-1 constitutes a pseudogene. There are 19 residues in the CDR3. CDR3 residues: CASSSGQSDGSLGSYEQYF. The DNA for the CDR3 is TGTGCCAGCAGCTCAGGCCAGTCCGACGGGAGTTTGGGGTCCTACGAGCAGTACTTC.

In its sample, this clone was seen once. The gene calls are TRBV7-9 and TRBJ2-3, with 7 bases lining up with TRBD1. This CDR3 spans 15 amino acids. Trimming cost V 5 bases and J 6 bases; bases outside gene matches: 11. The germline gives CDR1 SEHNR, CDR2 FQNEAQ (reference sequence). The CDR3 region is CASSSYEGARDTQYF. The DNA for the CDR3 is TGTGCCAGCAGCAGCTACGAGGGGGCGCGTGATACGCAGTATTTT.

This clone was picked up a small number of times. CDR3 nucleotides: TGTGCCAGTAGACTTGCGGGAAACACTGAAGCTTTCTTT. Translating it yields CASRLAGNTEAFF. This rearrangement joins TRBV19 to TRBJ1-1; no definite D call. CDR3 length: 13 amino acids. V lost 6 bases, J lost 2 bases, and 10 bases lay in between. Germline V gene data show CDR1 as LNHDA and CDR2 as SQIVND (reference sequence). Full variable domain (missing parts from reference TRBV19 and TRBJ1-1): DGGITQSPKYLFRKEGQNVTLSCEQNLNHDAMYWYRQDPGQGLRLIYYSQIVNDFQKGDIAEGYSVSREKKESFPLTVTSAQKNPTAFYLCASRLAGNTEAFFGQGTRLTVV.